The following is a T cell receptor (beta chain) sequence with its context. This entry is derived from a study of patients and donors after allogeneic stem cell transplantation. Germline values: CDR1 ENHRY, CDR2 SYGVKD. V gave up 2 bases and J gave up 6 bases, with 13 bases separating them. The CDR3 runs to 15 residues. Each CDR3 protein gets one entry after TCRdb re-called the RT-PCR reads with MiXCR. The top ten hold 25% to 40% of the sample, which has about 57,000 distinct CDR3 sequences, about an eighth seen once. This rearrangement joins TRBV10-3 to TRBJ2-2; the D call may be TRBD1 or TRBD2 (6 bases each). Sequenced: blood, either unsorted or a sorted T cell fraction (not recorded which). This clonotype originated in a human donor who was either an allogeneic HSCT recipient or a stem cell or donor lymphocyte infusion donor (not recorded which). It is not recorded whose cells these are; they may come from a transplant donor. The CDR3 nucleotides are TGTGCCATCAGTGAGCGGGGGCCGTTGGCCGGGGAGCTGTTTTTT. This codes for CAISERGPLAGELFF.